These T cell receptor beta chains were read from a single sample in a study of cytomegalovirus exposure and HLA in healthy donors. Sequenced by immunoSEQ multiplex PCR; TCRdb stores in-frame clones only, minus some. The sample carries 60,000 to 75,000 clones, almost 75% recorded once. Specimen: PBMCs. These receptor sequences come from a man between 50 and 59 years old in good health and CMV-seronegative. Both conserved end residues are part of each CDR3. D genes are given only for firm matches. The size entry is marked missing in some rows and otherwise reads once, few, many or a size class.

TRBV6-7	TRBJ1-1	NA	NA	TGTGCCAGCACCTTTCAAGCTTTCTTT	CASTFQAFF
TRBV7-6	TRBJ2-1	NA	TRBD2	TGTGCCAGCAGCAAGACTAGCGGGGCCCACAATGAGCAGTTCTTC	CASSKTSGAHNEQFF
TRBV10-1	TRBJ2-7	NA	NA	TGCGCCAGCAGTGAGTCCGGCAGGGCCCACGAGCAGTACTTC	CASSESGRAHEQYF
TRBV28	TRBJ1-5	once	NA	TGTGCCAGCGCGAAAGGGGGGGCGAGACATCAGCCCCAGCATTTT	CASAKGGARHQPQHF
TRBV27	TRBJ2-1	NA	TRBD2	TGTGCCAGCAGTGTCTGGGGGGGCTCCTACAATGAGCAGTTCTTC	CASSVWGGSYNEQFF
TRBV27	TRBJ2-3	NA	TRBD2	TGTGCCAGCAGTTCTAGCGGCAGCACAGATACGCAGTATTTT	CASSSSGSTDTQYF
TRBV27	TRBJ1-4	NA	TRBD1	TGTGCCAGCAGGGGGGAGACAGGGGATGACGAAAAACTGTTTTTT	CASRGETGDDEKLFF
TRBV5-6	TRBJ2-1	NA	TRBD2	TGTGCCAGCAGCCCCGGACTAGCGGCCCTCAATGAGCAGTTCTTC	CASSPGLAALNEQFF
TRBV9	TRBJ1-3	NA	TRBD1	TGTGCCAGCAGCGTGGACAGGGGGCCTGGAAACACCATATATTTT	CASSVDRGPGNTIYF
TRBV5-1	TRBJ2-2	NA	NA	TGCGCCAGCAGCTTGGGCATAATGAGACAGGCGTCGAACACCGGGGAGCTGTTTTTT	CASSLGIMRQASNTGELFF
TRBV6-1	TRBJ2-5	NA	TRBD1	TGTGCCAGCAGTGAACCAGACAGGGGTCCTCGGGAGACCCAGTACTTC	CASSEPDRGPRETQYF
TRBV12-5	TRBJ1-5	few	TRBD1	TGTGCTAGTGGTTTGGTACGGGGACAGAAATATCAGCCCCAGCATTTT	CASGLVRGQKYQPQHF
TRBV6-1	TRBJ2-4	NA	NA	TGTGCCAGCAGTGCGGGTGTAACCCCCAAAAACATTCAGTACTTC	CASSAGVTPKNIQYF
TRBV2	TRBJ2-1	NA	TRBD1	TGTGCCAGCGGTTCGGGACAGGGGGCTGGTGAGCAGTTCTTC	CASGSGQGAGEQFF
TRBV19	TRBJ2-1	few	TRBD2	TGTGCCAGTAGTATTAATGTAGCGGGGGGGCAAGAGCAGTTCTTC	CASSINVAGGQEQFF
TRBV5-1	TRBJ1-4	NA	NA	TGCGCCAGCAGCTTGGTGTCGATAGGCAGGGGTCGGGAAAAACTGTTTTTT	CASSLVSIGRGREKLFF
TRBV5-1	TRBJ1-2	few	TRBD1	TGCGCCAGCAGCCCCGTAAAGAGTAGGGGGCAACATGGCTACACCTTC	CASSPVKSRGQHGYTF
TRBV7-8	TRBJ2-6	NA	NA	TGTGCCAGCAGCGCCCGAGGCGTTCAGGGGCGCACCTCTGGGGCCAACGTCCTGACTTTC	CASSARGVQGRTSGANVLTF
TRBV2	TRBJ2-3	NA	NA	TGTGCCAGCAGGGTTCCGGGACAGGGGGCGATAGCGGGGGGGCTCGATACGCAGTATTTT	CASRVPGQGAIAGGLDTQYF
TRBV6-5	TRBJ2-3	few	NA	TGTGCCATCAAGTGTCAGGGCACAGGTTGCACGCAGTATTTT	CAIKCQGTGCTQYF
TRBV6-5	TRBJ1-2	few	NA	TGTGCCAGCAGCGACAGATTTCGGGGCTACACCTTC	CASSDRFRGYTF
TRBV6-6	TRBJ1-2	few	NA	TGTGCCAGCAGTCGGACAGAGTTTAACTATGGCTACACCTTC	CASSRTEFNYGYTF
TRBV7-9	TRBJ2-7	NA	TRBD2	TGTGCCAGCAGCTTCGAGAGGACTAGCGGGGGGCCTAGAGAGCAGTACTTC	CASSFERTSGGPREQYF
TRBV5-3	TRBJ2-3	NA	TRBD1	TGTGCCAGAAGCTTTCTGAGGGGGCGAAGTTGGTGGGCAGATACGCAGTATTTT	CARSFLRGRSWWADTQYF
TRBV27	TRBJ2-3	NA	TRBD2	TGTGCCAGCAGTTCGTCCCCGGGACTAGGGGACCGAGATACGCAGTATTTT	CASSSSPGLGDRDTQYF
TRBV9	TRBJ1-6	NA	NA	TGTGCCAGCAGCGTAGAAGGAGGGTCCGGTAATTCACCCCTCCACTTT	CASSVEGGSGNSPLHF
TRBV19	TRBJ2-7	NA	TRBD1	TGTGCCAGTAGAAATCCGGGACAGAGAAACTACGAGCAGTACTTC	CASRNPGQRNYEQYF
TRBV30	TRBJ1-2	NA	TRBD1	TGTGCCTGTCGGAGACAGGGGGCCTACACCTTC	CACRRQGAYTF
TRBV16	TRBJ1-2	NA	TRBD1	TGTGCCAGCAGCCAATCCCCGGGACAGGGGGCGCGGGGCTACACCTTC	CASSQSPGQGARGYTF
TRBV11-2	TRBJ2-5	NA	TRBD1	TGTGCCAGCAGCTTACAGGGGGCAGAGACCCAGTACTTC	CASSLQGAETQYF
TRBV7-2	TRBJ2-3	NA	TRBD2	TGTGCCAGCAGCTTAACGGGACTAGCGGGGGCAGATACGCAGTATTTT	CASSLTGLAGADTQYF
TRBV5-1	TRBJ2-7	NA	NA	TGCGCCAGCAGCGAAACTACCTACGAGCAGTACTTC	CASSETTYEQYF
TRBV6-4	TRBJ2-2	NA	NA	TGTGCCAGCAGTGACTGGAGAAACACCGGGGAGCTGTTTTTT	CASSDWRNTGELFF
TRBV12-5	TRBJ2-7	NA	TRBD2	TGTGCTAGTGATACTCCGGGGGGCTACGAGCAGTACTTC	CASDTPGGYEQYF
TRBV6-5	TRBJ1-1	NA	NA	TGTGCCAGCAGCTTGGACAGACATGAAGCTTTCTTT	CASSLDRHEAFF
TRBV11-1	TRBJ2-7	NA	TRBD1	TGTGCCAGCAGCTTAGGGAGGACAGGGGGTAGCTACGAGCAGTACTTC	CASSLGRTGGSYEQYF
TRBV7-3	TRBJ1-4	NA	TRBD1	TGTGCCAGCTCACGGGACAGCCTTGCAACTAATGAAAAACTGTTTTTT	CASSRDSLATNEKLFF
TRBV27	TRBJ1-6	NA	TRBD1	TGTGCCAGCAGTCCCCCGCCAGGGGGCGATTCACCCCTCCACTTT	CASSPPPGGDSPLHF
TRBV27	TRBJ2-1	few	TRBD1	TGTGCCAGCAGTTTAGGGACAGGGGGCACCAATGAGCAGTTCTTC	CASSLGTGGTNEQFF
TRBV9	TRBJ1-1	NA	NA	TGTGCCAGCAGCGTAGCAAAAGCCATAAACACTGAAGCTTTCTTT	CASSVAKAINTEAFF
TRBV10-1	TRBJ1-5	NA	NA	TGCGCCAGCATAGTAGGTCCAAGGGGCATCCCCCATTTT	CASIVGPRGIPHF
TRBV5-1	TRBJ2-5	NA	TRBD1	TGCGCCAGCAGCTACAGGGGAGAGGAGACCCAGTACTTC	CASSYRGEETQYF
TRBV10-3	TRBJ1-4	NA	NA	TGTGCCATCTCGCGGGGGGGTCGGGAAAAACTGTTTTTT	CAISRGGREKLFF
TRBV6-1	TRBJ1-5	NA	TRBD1	TGTGCCAGCAGTGTCGCAGGGGGCGGGGGCAATCAGCCCCAGCATTTT	CASSVAGGGGNQPQHF
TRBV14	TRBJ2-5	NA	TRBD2	TGTGCCAGCAGCGGGCGGCGAGCGGGGGCCGGTGGAGAGACCCAGTACTTC	CASSGRRAGAGGETQYF
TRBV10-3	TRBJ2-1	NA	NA	TGTGCCATCAGCCTTAACCAACGCGATGAGCAGTTCTTC	CAISLNQRDEQFF
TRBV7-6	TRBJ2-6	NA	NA	TGTGCCAGCAGCTTAGCGAGGCTGTCCTCTGGGGCCAACGTCCTGACTTTC	CASSLARLSSGANVLTF